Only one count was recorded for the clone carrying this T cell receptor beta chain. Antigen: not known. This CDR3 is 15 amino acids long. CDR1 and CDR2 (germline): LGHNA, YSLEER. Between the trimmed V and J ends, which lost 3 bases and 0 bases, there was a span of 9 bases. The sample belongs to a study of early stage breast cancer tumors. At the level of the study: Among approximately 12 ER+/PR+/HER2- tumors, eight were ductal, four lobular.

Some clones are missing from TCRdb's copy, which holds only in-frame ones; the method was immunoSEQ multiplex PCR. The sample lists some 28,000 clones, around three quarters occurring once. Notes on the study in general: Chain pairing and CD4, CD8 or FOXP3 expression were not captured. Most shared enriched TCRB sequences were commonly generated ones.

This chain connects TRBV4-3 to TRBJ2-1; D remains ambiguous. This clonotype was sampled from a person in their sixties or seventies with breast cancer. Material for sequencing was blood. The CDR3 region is CASSHTWPSYNEQFF. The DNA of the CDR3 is TGCGCCAGCAGCCACACGTGGCCCTCCTACAATGAGCAGTTCTTC.